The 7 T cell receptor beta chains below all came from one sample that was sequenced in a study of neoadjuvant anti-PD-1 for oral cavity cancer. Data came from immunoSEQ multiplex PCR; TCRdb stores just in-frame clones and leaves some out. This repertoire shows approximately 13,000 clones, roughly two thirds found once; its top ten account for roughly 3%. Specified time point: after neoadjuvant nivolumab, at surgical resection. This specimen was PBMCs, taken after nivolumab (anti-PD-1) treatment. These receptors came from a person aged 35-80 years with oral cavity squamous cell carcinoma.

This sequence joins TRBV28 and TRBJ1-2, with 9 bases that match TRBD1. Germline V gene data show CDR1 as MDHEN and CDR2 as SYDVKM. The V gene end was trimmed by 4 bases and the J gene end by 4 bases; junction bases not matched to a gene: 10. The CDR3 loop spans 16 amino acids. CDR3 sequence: CASSSTVSTGGYGYTF. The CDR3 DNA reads TGTGCCAGCAGTTCCACAGTTTCGACAGGGGGCTATGGCTACACCTTC.

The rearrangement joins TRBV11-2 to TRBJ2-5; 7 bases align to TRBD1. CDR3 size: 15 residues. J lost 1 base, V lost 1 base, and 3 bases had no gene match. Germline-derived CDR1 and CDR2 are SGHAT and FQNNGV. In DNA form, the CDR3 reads TGTGCCAGCAGCTTAGTTGAGGGGGCCCAAGAGACCCAGTACTTC. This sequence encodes CASSLVEGAQETQYF.

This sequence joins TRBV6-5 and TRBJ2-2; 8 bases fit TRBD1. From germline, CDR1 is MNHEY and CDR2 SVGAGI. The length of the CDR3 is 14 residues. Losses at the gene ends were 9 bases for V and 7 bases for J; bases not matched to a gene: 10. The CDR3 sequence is CASRSQGAYGELFF. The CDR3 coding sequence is TGTGCCAGTCGATCGCAGGGGGCATACGGGGAGCTGTTTTTT.

This CDR3 reads CSVQDSRWETQYF. The CDR3 bases are TGCAGCGTTCAGGACTCCCGATGGGAGACCCAGTACTTC. V is TRBV29-1 and J is TRBJ2-5; D is perhaps TRBD2 (5 bases). V lost 5 bases and J 5 bases, leaving 15 bases between the germline ends. Germline V gene data show CDR1 as SQVTM and CDR2 as ANQGSEA. This CDR3 has 13 residues.

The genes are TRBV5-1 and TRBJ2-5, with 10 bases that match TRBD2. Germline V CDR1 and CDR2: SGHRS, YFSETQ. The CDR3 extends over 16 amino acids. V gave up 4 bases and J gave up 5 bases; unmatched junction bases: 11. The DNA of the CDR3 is TGCGCCAGCAGCCAATTGACTAGCGGGCCGAAGGAGACCCAGTACTTC. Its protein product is CASSQLTSGPKETQYF. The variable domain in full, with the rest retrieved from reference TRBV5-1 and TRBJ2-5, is KAGVTQTPRYLIKTRGQQVTLSCSPISGHRSVSWYQQTPGQGLQFLFEYFSETQRNKGNFPGRFSGRQFSNSRSEMNVSTLELGDSALYLCASSQLTSGPKETQYFGPGTRLLVL.

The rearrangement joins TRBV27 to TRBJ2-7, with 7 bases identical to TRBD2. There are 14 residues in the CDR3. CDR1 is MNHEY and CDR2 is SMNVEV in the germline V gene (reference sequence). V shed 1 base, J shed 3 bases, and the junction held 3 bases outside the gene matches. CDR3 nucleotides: TGTGCCAGCAGTTTATGGGGGGAGGGCTACGAGCAGTACTTC. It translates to CASSLWGEGYEQYF.

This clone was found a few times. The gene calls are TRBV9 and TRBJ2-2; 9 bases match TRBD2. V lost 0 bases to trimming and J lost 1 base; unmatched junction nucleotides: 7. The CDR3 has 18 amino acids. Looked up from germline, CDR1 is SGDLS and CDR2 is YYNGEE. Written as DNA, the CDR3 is TGTGCCAGCAGCGTAGCGGCAAGAGCGGGAGGGAACACCGGGGAGCTGTTTTTT. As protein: CASSVAARAGGNTGELFF. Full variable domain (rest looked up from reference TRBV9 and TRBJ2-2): DSGVTQTPKHLITATGQRVTLRCSPRSGDLSVYWYQQSLDQGLQFLIQYYNGEERAKGNILERFSAQQFPDLHSELNLSSLELGDSALYFCASSVAARAGGNTGELFFGEGSRLTVL.